These 32 T cell receptor beta chains originate from one sample sequenced in a study of blood T cell repertoires in COVID-19. Only in-frame clones appear in the TCRdb table, and some are missing; sequencing was by immunoSEQ multiplex PCR. Seen here are hundreds of thousands of clones, around 87% observed once, and the top ten hold roughly 6%. The sample was peripheral blood. Receptors were obtained from a woman between 45 and 60 years old with COVID-19, enrolled during active disease.

The gene calls are TRBV2 and TRBJ1-4; 7 bases agree with TRBD1. The CDR3 sequence is 15 residues long. The germline V gene has CDR1 SNHLY and CDR2 FYNNEI. V was pared by 7 bases and J by 3 bases, with 8 bases of the junction left unmatched. CDR3: CASNNPGGSNEKLFF. For the CDR3, the DNA is TGTGCCAGCAACAATCCAGGGGGTTCTAATGAAAAACTGTTTTTT.

This clone occurred a few times. The gene calls are TRBV19 and TRBJ2-1; TRBD2 agrees at 10 bases. The CDR3 loop spans 15 amino acids. Germline V gene data show CDR1 as LNHDA and CDR2 as SQIVND (reference sequence). The J segment lost 5 bases and the V segment lost 1 base, leaving 2 bases of the junction unmatched. The chain's CDR3 is CASSIGTSGHNEQFF. Written as DNA, the CDR3 is TGTGCCAGTAGTATAGGGACTAGCGGCCACAATGAGCAGTTCTTC.

This clone appeared a few times. The chain combines TRBV30 with TRBJ1-3; D gene ambiguous. The CDR3 consists of 14 residues. CDR1 GTSNPN and CDR2 SVGIG come from the germline V gene (reference sequence). Trimming shortened V by 7 bases and J by 0 bases, and 13 bases separated the two germline ends. CDR3 bases: TGTGCCTCGTATCTTGGAGGCTCTGGAAACACCATATATTTT. Translation gives CASYLGGSGNTIYF.

The gene calls are TRBV7-8 and TRBJ1-2, with 9 bases aligning to TRBD1. The trim removed 5 bases at V and 4 bases at J, leaving 11 bases unmatched. CDR3 length: 16 amino acids. Germline V CDR1 and CDR2: SGHVS, FQNEAQ. The CDR3 bases are TGTGCCAGCAGCCCCATCACCGGGACAGGGAGCTATGGCTACACCTTC. Translating it yields CASSPITGTGSYGYTF.

V is TRBV6-1 and J is TRBJ2-7; TRBD2 aligns across 8 bases. CDR1 is MNHNS and CDR2 is SASEGT in the germline V gene. V lost 4 bases to trimming and J lost 2 bases; unmatched junction nucleotides: 19. This CDR3 is 19 amino acids long. CDR3 amino acids: CASSALVAGGQPETYEQYF. CDR3 coding DNA: TGTGCCAGCAGTGCACTTGTGGCGGGAGGTCAACCGGAGACCTACGAGCAGTACTTC.

V usage is TRBV7-2 and J usage is TRBJ1-2, with D tentatively TRBD1 (5 bases). The length of the CDR3 is 14 residues. Germline CDR1 is SGHTA and CDR2 is FQGNSA. The V end was cut by 5 bases, the J end by 8 bases, with 18 bases between. The CDR3 region has the DNA TGTGCCAGCAGCCCTGACCGCCCAGGGCAAGGCTACACCTTC. Its protein product is CASSPDRPGQGYTF.

This clone was counted once. The rearrangement links TRBV6-2 or TRBV6-3 to TRBJ2-3; TRBD2 aligns across 10 bases. V lost 2 bases, J lost 1 base, and 9 bases stayed unmatched. The CDR3 covers 18 residues. Germline-derived CDR1 and CDR2 are MNHEY and SVGEGT. The CDR3 reads CASSYRSGTSVGTDTQYF. The CDR3 DNA reads TGTGCCAGCAGTTACCGATCTGGGACTAGCGTGGGCACAGATACGCAGTATTTT.

The chain has TRBV9 and TRBJ2-1; 15 nucleotides match TRBD2. Germline trimming cut 4 bases from V and 4 bases from J; bases unmatched to any gene: 9. CDR1 and CDR2 from the germline V gene are SGDLS and YYNGEE. The CDR3 contains 18 residues. CDR3 residues: CASSPQGLAGGGYNEQFF. For the CDR3, the DNA is TGTGCCAGCAGCCCCCAGGGACTAGCGGGAGGCGGTTACAATGAGCAGTTCTTC.

The chain is built from TRBV18 and TRBJ2-2; 11 bases align to TRBD2. The CDR3 consists of 16 residues. The germline gives CDR1 KGHSH, CDR2 LQKENI. Unmatched junction bases numbered 4, after V lost 3 bases and J lost 4 bases. DNA for the CDR3: TGTGCCAGCTCACCCGGGACTAGCGGAACCACCGGGGAGCTGTTTTTT. The encoded protein is CASSPGTSGTTGELFF.

This rearrangement joins TRBV10-1 to TRBJ2-1, with 7 bases that match TRBD2. V shed 7 bases and J 3 bases; nucleotides not matched to a gene: 9. Germline V lookup: CDR1 WNHNN, CDR2 SYGVQD (reference sequence). CDR3 length equals 15 residues. CDR3 sequence reads: CASTEEASGYNEQFF. DNA of the CDR3: TGCGCCAGCACCGAAGAGGCTAGCGGCTACAATGAGCAGTTCTTC.

The chain links TRBV6-1 to TRBJ2-7, with TRBD2 matching over 10 bases. The CDR3 runs to 14 residues. The J segment lost 6 bases and the V segment lost 2 bases, leaving 4 bases of the junction unmatched. CDR1 is MNHNS and CDR2 is SASEGT in the germline V gene. The DNA of the CDR3 is TGTGCCAGCAGTGAACGAGCGGGAGGGATCGAGCAGTACTTC. Its translation is CASSERAGGIEQYF.

The chain links TRBV27 to TRBJ2-1, with D possibly being TRBD2 (5 bases). The CDR3 consists of 14 residues. From germline, CDR1 is MNHEY and CDR2 SMNVEV (reference sequence). With 8 bases removed from V and 2 bases from J, the gap between germline ends came to 13 bases. The DNA for the CDR3 is TGTGCCAGCGGTAGGCCCGGGACCTACAATGAGCAGTTCTTC. Its protein product is CASGRPGTYNEQFF.

This clone has only one observation. The gene calls are TRBV5-1 and TRBJ1-4; 8 bases map to TRBD1. There are 16 residues in the CDR3. Germline V gene data show CDR1 as SGHRS and CDR2 as YFSETQ. V dropped 3 bases and J dropped 7; count of bases not matched to a gene: 11. CDR3 amino acids: CASSSGTGLESEKLFF. CDR3 DNA: TGCGCCAGCAGCTCCGGGACAGGTTTAGAAAGTGAAAAACTGTTTTTT.

V and J are TRBV29-1 and TRBJ2-1; possible D gene TRBD1, 5 bases. CDR3 length equals 13 residues. The germline CDR1 and CDR2 sequences are SQVTM and ANQGSEA. Trimming took off 6 bases at V and 6 bases at J, with 15 bases between the two ends. The CDR3 region has the DNA TGCAGCGTCCGTTGGGGTAGGGGCAATGAGCAGTTCTTC. Translated: CSVRWGRGNEQFF.

V is TRBV19 and J is TRBJ2-7, with 8 bases fitting TRBD1. From germline, CDR1 is LNHDA and CDR2 SQIVND (reference sequence). CDR3 length equals 15 residues. J gave up 2 bases and V 5 bases, and 8 bases lay outside the gene matches. CDR3 in DNA: TGTGCCAGTAGTTCCCGGGACAGGAGGCCCTACGAGCAGTACTTC. Translation gives CASSSRDRRPYEQYF. The full variable domain, its missing parts supplied by reference TRBV19 and TRBJ2-7, is DGGITQSPKYLFRKEGQNVTLSCEQNLNHDAMYWYRQDPGQGLRLIYYSQIVNDFQKGDIAEGYSVSREKKESFPLTVTSAQKNPTAFYLCASSSRDRRPYEQYFGPGTRLTVT.

This chain connects TRBV7-9 to TRBJ1-5; no reliable D call. Germline CDR1 SEHNR, CDR2 FQNEAQ (reference sequence). This CDR3 comprises 14 residues. V lost 2 bases and J lost 7, with 12 bases in between. The CDR3 DNA reads as TGTGCCAGCAGCTTAACCAACAGTGGACAGCCCCAGCATTTT. Translating it yields CASSLTNSGQPQHF.

The V and J genes are TRBV19 and TRBJ2-1; the match to TRBD2 covers 12 bases. Trimming at V came to 7 bases and at J to 9 bases, leaving 13 bases not matched to a gene. The CDR3 length is 16 residues. Looked up from germline, CDR1 is LNHDA and CDR2 is SQIVND (reference sequence). CDR3 nucleotides: TGTGCCAGTATGGGCGGACTAGCGGGAAGGTATGGTGAGCAGTTCTTC. This codes for CASMGGLAGRYGEQFF.

This rearrangement joins TRBV7-9 to TRBJ2-3; D is uncertain. Germline assignment: CDR1 SEHNR and CDR2 FQNEAQ (reference sequence). CDR3 length: 11 residues. The V end was cut by 5 bases, the J end by 10 bases, with 10 bases between. DNA of the CDR3: TGTGCCAGCAGCCTAGACGGTCCGCAGTATTTT. Translation gives CASSLDGPQYF.

The chain links TRBV9 to TRBJ2-3; 9 nucleotides line up with TRBD1. This CDR3 is 15 amino acids long. V shed 4 bases and J 0 bases; nucleotides not matched to a gene: 3. Germline CDR1 reads SGDLS; CDR2 reads YYNGEE. The CDR3 is CASSPGQGSTDTQYF. As DNA, the CDR3 is TGTGCCAGCAGCCCGGGACAGGGTAGCACAGATACGCAGTATTTT.

This chain connects TRBV7-8 to TRBJ2-7; 11 bases align to TRBD2. The junction had 6 bases not matched to a gene; V was cut back by 4 bases and J by 4 bases. Germline CDR1 is SGHVS and CDR2 is FQNEAQ. The CDR3 totals 15 residues. The CDR3 here is CASSSPGLAVYEQYF. CDR3 DNA: TGTGCCAGCAGCTCCCCGGGACTAGCGGTATACGAGCAGTACTTC.

The sample holds one count of this clone. The chain uses TRBV4-1 and TRBJ2-5, with 14 bases matching TRBD2. Germline V gene data show CDR1 as MGHRA and CDR2 as YSYEKL. V lost 1 base to trimming and J lost 2 bases; unmatched junction nucleotides: 12. The CDR3 consists of 20 residues. The CDR3 region is CASSQALLTSGRVRQETQYF. The CDR3 DNA reads TGCGCCAGCAGCCAAGCCCTCTTGACTAGCGGGAGGGTGAGACAAGAGACCCAGTACTTC.

V and J are TRBV5-1 and TRBJ2-1, with D possibly matching TRBD2 (5 bases). Germline CDR1 SGHRS, CDR2 YFSETQ. CDR3 length equals 16 residues. With 3 bases removed from V and 0 bases from J, the gap between germline ends came to 13 bases. CDR3 coding DNA: TGCGCCAGCAGCTATCTGAGCGGCTACTCCTACAATGAGCAGTTCTTC. Translated: CASSYLSGYSYNEQFF.

The chain combines TRBV13 with TRBJ2-3, with 8 positions matching TRBD2. J was trimmed by 0 bases and V by 5 bases; bases with no gene match: 7. This CDR3 spans 16 amino acids. CDR1 PRHDT and CDR2 FYEKMQ come from the germline V gene (reference sequence). CDR3 nucleotide sequence: TGTGCCAGCAGCCACTACCAGCGGGAGAGCACAGATACGCAGTATTTT. This sequence encodes CASSHYQRESTDTQYF.

The rearrangement uses TRBV6-5 and TRBJ2-5; 9 bases agree with TRBD1. The V gene's germline CDR1 is MNHEY and CDR2 SVGAGI. V shed 7 bases, J shed 2 bases, and the junction held 8 bases outside the gene matches. The CDR3 extends over 15 amino acids. The CDR3 is CASTLKGQGQETQYF. CDR3 bases: TGTGCCAGCACCTTAAAAGGACAGGGGCAAGAGACCCAGTACTTC.

This chain links TRBV19 with TRBJ2-5; TRBD1 aligns across 7 bases. This CDR3 comprises 14 residues. Germline values: CDR1 LNHDA, CDR2 SQIVND (reference sequence). With V trimmed by 8 bases and J by 2 bases, 8 bases remained unmatched. DNA for the CDR3: TGTGCCAGTGGCTGGGGACAGACTCAAGAGACCCAGTACTTC. Translation gives CASGWGQTQETQYF.

This clone was seen once. The chain has TRBV6-5 and TRBJ2-7, with D possibly TRBD2 on 5 matching bases. CDR3 length: 15 amino acids. Between the trimmed V and J ends, which lost 2 bases and 4 bases, there was a span of 15 bases. Germline V gene data show CDR1 as MNHEY and CDR2 as SVGAGI. In DNA form, the CDR3 reads TGTGCCAGCAGTTACCCTCATGGGAGCAGGTACGAGCAGTACTTC. Amino acid sequence: CASSYPHGSRYEQYF.

This clone was seen more than once but under ten times. The chain combines TRBV15 with TRBJ2-3, with 11 bases that match TRBD2. The V gene end was trimmed by 5 bases and the J gene end by 3 bases; junction bases not matched to a gene: 4. The CDR3 extends over 15 amino acids. Germline V gene sequence: CDR1 LNHNV, CDR2 YYDKDF (reference sequence). Written as DNA, the CDR3 is TGTGCCACCAGCGGAAGGACTAGCGGGACAGATACGCAGTATTTT. This sequence encodes CATSGRTSGTDTQYF.

The rearrangement uses TRBV19 and TRBJ2-7; the D gene is possibly TRBD1 (6 bases). Germline V gene lookup returns CDR1 LNHDA and CDR2 SQIVND (reference sequence). The CDR3 spans 15 residues. The V gene lost 4 bases and the J gene lost 1 base, with 14 bases spanning the gap. CDR3 in DNA: TGTGCCAGTAGTAGACAGGTCCACCTATCCTACGAGCAGTACTTC. Amino acid sequence: CASSRQVHLSYEQYF. The full variable domain, rest sourced from reference TRBV19 and TRBJ2-7, is DGGITQSPKYLFRKEGQNVTLSCEQNLNHDAMYWYRQDPGQGLRLIYYSQIVNDFQKGDIAEGYSVSREKKESFPLTVTSAQKNPTAFYLCASSRQVHLSYEQYFGPGTRLTVT.

The chain employs TRBV7-9 and TRBJ2-2; possibly TRBD2 for D (6 bases). Germline V lookup: CDR1 SEHNR, CDR2 FQNEAQ (reference sequence). The CDR3 has 15 residues. Deletions cut 5 bases from V and 1 base from J, with 11 bases between. CDR3 region: CASSTPGLNTGELFF. In DNA, the CDR3 is TGTGCCAGCAGCACCCCGGGACTGAACACCGGGGAGCTGTTTTTT.

The rearrangement uses TRBV7-8 and TRBJ2-7; D unclear. The CDR3 is 14 residues long. The V end lost 5 bases, the J end lost 4 bases, and 15 bases lay between the germline ends. Germline CDR1 and CDR2: SGHVS and FQNEAQ. CDR3: CASSNTNYRYEQYF. The CDR3 bases are TGTGCCAGCAGCAATACGAACTACCGTTACGAGCAGTACTTC.

The chain recombines TRBV6-5 with TRBJ2-7, with 12 positions matching TRBD1. The CDR3 is made up of 15 amino acids. With V trimmed by 6 bases and J by 5 bases, 8 bases remained unmatched. Germline V gene data show CDR1 as MNHEY and CDR2 as SVGAGI. The CDR3 DNA reads as TGTGCCAGCAGGGCCGGGACAGGGGGCGACCACGAGCAGTACTTC. Translation: CASRAGTGGDHEQYF.

This chain joins TRBV5-4 and TRBJ2-3; perhaps TRBD2 as D (5 bases). Germline lookup yields CDR1 SGHNT and CDR2 YYREEE (reference sequence). CDR3 length: 16 residues. The germline V and J ends were trimmed by 2 bases and 0 bases, with 13 bases remaining between them. The CDR3 region has the DNA TGTGCCAGCAGCTTAAGCCTTGGCGGGAGCACAGATACGCAGTATTTT. This gives the protein CASSLSLGGSTDTQYF.